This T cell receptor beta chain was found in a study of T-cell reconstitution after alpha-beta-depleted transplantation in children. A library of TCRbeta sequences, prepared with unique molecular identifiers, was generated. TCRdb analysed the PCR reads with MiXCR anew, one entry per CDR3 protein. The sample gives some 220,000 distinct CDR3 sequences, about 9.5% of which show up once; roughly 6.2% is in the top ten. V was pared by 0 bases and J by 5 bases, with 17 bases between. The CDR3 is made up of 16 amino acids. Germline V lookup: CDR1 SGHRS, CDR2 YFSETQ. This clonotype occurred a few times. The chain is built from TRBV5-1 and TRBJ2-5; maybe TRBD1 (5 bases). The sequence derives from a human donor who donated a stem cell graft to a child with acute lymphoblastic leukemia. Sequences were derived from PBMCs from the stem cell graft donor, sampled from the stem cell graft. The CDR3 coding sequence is TGCGCCAGCAGCTTGGTCGCAGGGTCAAAGATGGAGACCCAGTACTTC. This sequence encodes CASSLVAGSKMETQYF. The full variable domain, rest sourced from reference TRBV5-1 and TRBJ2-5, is KAGVTQTPRYLIKTRGQQVTLSCSPISGHRSVSWYQQTPGQGLQFLFEYFSETQRNKGNFPGRFSGRQFSNSRSEMNVSTLELGDSALYLCASSLVAGSKMETQYFGPGTRLLVL.